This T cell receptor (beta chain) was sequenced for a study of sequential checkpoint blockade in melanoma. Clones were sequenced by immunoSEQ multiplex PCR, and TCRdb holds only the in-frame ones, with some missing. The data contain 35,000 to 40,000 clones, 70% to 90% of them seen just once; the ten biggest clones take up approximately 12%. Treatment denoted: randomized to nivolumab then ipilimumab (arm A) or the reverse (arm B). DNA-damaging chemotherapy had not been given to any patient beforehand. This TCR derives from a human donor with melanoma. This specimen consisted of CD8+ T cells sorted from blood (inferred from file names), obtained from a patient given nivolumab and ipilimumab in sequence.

CDR3 nucleotide sequence: TGTGCCAGCAGTGACGGGATTGATGGATCACCCCTCCACTTT. This gives the protein CASSDGIDGSPLHF. This sequence joins TRBV2 and TRBJ1-6; D not resolved. The CDR3 consists of 14 residues. CDR1 SNHLY and CDR2 FYNNEI come from the germline V gene. V lost 3 bases and J lost 10, with 13 bases in between.